The entry that follows covers one TCR beta chain sequence. The entry originates in a study of blood T cell repertoires in COVID-19. Study-level information: PBMCs, B-cell-depleted T cells, or T cells provided the cDNA or gDNA that made up the material.

Source study methods: Estimated nucleated cell counts came from reference gene primer amplification. TCRdb's table, derived via immunoSEQ multiplex PCR, lists solely in-frame clones and lacks some. V, J and clone size reflect that table, while D and trimming were determined from the DNA. The repertoire holds 200,000 to 250,000 clones, with approximately 81% as singletons. Germline V gene lookup returns CDR1 LNHDA and CDR2 SQIVND (reference sequence). The J segment lost 4 bases and the V segment lost 6 bases, leaving 7 bases of the junction unmatched. CDR3 length: 15 residues. The TCR was taken from a young man with active or convalescent COVID-19. Sequenced input: peripheral blood. The chain links TRBV19 to TRBJ1-3; the match to TRBD1 covers 9 bases. CDR3 residues: CASSQDRGTGNTIYF. CDR3 coding DNA: TGTGCCAGTAGCCAGGACAGGGGCACAGGAAACACCATATATTTT.